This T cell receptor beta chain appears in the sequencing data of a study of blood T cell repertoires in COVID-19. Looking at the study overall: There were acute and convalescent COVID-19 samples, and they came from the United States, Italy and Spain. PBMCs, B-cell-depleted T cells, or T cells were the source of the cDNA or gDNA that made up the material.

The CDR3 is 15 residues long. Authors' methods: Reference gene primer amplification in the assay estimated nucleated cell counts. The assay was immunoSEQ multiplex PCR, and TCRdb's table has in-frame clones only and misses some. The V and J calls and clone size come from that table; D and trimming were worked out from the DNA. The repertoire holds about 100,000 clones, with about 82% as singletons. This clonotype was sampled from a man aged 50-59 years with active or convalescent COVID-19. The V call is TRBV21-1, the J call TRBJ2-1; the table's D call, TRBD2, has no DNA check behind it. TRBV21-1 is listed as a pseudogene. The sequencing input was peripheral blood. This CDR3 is CASSKDGSSYNEQFF. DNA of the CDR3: TGTGCCAGCAGCAAAGACGGGTCATCCTACAATGAGCAGTTCTTC.